The present TCR beta chain was sequenced within a study of CD8+CD57+ T cells in acquired aplastic anemia. Study-wide results and limits: Patients carried CD8+CD57+ cells that were less diverse than their total CD4+ and CD8+ pools.

The V end was cut by 6 bases, the J end by 4 bases, with 10 bases between. CDR1 is MNHNS and CDR2 is SASEGT in the germline V gene. This CDR3 comprises 12 residues. The template used for profiling TCR beta VDJ and CDR3 was genomic DNA. Via MiXCR, TCRdb re-called the reads, giving one row per CDR3 protein. The sample lists around 17,000 distinct CDR3 sequences; over 35% were seen once. Patients included in sequencing had previously demonstrated CD8+CD57+ cell expansion by flow cytometry. Another sequenced population was CD8+CD57+ effector memory cells, drawn from 2 of 12 patients. There was no therapy given to any patient before the blood sampling took place. Bead enrichment of CD8+CD57+ cells gave a mean 1.6 ug DNA. The table lists this clonotype with many counts. The target antigen is unknown.

The clonotype originates from a human donor with aplastic anemia. The chain carries TRBV6-1 and TRBJ2-7; the D is unclear. The sample comprised CD8+CD57+ T cells sorted from PBMCs. Specified subset: bead-enriched CD8+CD57+ effector memory T cells from SAA patients. The chain's CDR3 is CASSPLGYEQYF. The CDR3 region has the DNA TGTGCCAGCAGCCCCCTCGGTTACGAGCAGTACTTC.